Below are 10 T cell receptor beta chains sequenced from a single sample in a study of blood T cells in healthy people across ages. Sample-barcoded 5' priming and a J-beta primer mix drove a second PCR of about 6 to 11 cycles. TCRdb analysed the 5' RACE reads with MiXCR anew, one entry per CDR3 protein. The sample carries around 1.5 million distinct CDR3 sequences, roughly 59% recorded once. Sequenced: blood. These receptors came from a young man in good health.

V gene TRBV28 combines with J gene TRBJ2-5; D tentatively fits TRBD1 or TRBD2 (5 bases each). The CDR3 covers 13 residues. The ends were cut back, 10 bases at V and 4 bases at J, with 16 bases in the middle. Germline V CDR1 and CDR2: MDHEN, SYDVKM. CDR3 DNA: TGTGCCAATTCCGGGGCCCGAGGAGAGACCCAGTACTTC. Translation gives CANSGARGETQYF.

This clonotype showed up just a few times. The V gene is TRBV6-6, the J gene TRBJ2-5; tentatively, D is TRBD1 (5 bases). The germline CDR1 and CDR2 sequences are MNHNY and SVGAGI (reference sequence). The CDR3 spans 14 residues. Between the trimmed V and J ends, which lost 0 bases and 5 bases, there was a span of 10 bases. The chain's CDR3 is CASSYSTRAETQYF. The DNA of the CDR3 is TGTGCCAGCAGTTACTCGACCAGGGCCGAGACCCAGTACTTC.

V usage is TRBV7-2 and J usage is TRBJ1-2, with no clear D. The CDR3 is 14 residues long. V shed 3 bases and J shed 8 bases, with 16 bases lying between them. Germline loops: CDR1 SGHTA, CDR2 FQGNSA. For the CDR3, the DNA is TGTGCCAGCAGCTTCCCGGGAGGCTGGGAAGGCTACACCTTC. Its translation: CASSFPGGWEGYTF.

The chain is built from TRBV20-1 and TRBJ1-6; 7 nucleotides line up with TRBD1. With 3 bases clipped from V and 8 bases from J, the junction kept 10 bases outside the gene matches. CDR3 length: 15 amino acids. Germline V gene data show CDR1 as DFQATT and CDR2 as SNEGSKA (reference sequence). CDR3 sequence: CSARLPGQRDSPLHF. CDR3 nucleotides: TGCAGTGCTAGGTTACCGGGACAGCGGGATTCACCCCTCCACTTT.

The sample holds a few counts of this clonotype. The chain employs TRBV7-9 and TRBJ2-7; either TRBD1 or TRBD2 may fit D (5 bases each). CDR1 and CDR2 (germline): SEHNR, FQNEAQ (reference sequence). V lost 8 bases and J 3 bases, leaving 17 bases between the germline ends. There are 14 residues in the CDR3. The CDR3 reads CASATGTGNYEQYF. In DNA form, the CDR3 reads TGTGCCAGCGCTACCGGGACCGGCAACTACGAGCAGTACTTC.

The chain uses TRBV15 and TRBJ1-2; a possible D gene is TRBD1 (6 bases). CDR1 LNHNV and CDR2 YYDKDF come from the germline V gene (reference sequence). The V and J ends lost 2 bases and 6 bases respectively, with 13 bases between them. The CDR3 runs 14 residues. The CDR3 reads CATSRPDRIHGYTF. The CDR3 DNA is TGTGCCACCAGCAGACCTGACAGGATCCATGGCTACACCTTC.

The chain employs TRBV3-1 and TRBJ1-1; maybe TRBD1 (5 bases). Trimming removed 4 bases at V and 1 base at J, with 7 bases between. The CDR3 covers 13 residues. The V gene's germline CDR1 is LGHDT and CDR2 YNNKEL (reference sequence). The CDR3 loop reads CASSRGKNTEAFF. CDR3 nucleotides: TGTGCCAGCAGCCGGGGCAAGAACACTGAAGCTTTCTTT.

V usage is TRBV6-5 and J usage is TRBJ2-7, with TRBD1 matching 7 bases. The CDR3 runs to 13 residues. Trimming at V came to 6 bases and at J to 2 bases, leaving 4 bases not matched to a gene. The V gene's germline CDR1 is MNHEY and CDR2 SVGAGI. The CDR3 region is CASRKDRAYEQYF. The CDR3 DNA reads TGTGCCAGCAGGAAAGACAGGGCCTACGAGCAGTACTTC.

The rearrangement uses TRBV6-5 and TRBJ2-3; D tentatively reads TRBD1 or TRBD2 (6 bases each). The CDR3 covers 21 residues. The V end lost 1 base, the J end lost 5 bases, and 31 bases lay between the germline ends. Germline lookup yields CDR1 MNHEY and CDR2 SVGAGI. CDR3 sequence: CASSYYDSPPERGAKEDTQYF. In DNA, the CDR3 is TGTGCCAGCAGTTACTATGACTCACCCCCAGAGAGGGGGGCGAAGGAAGATACGCAGTATTTT.

This CDR3 is CASSQNRGSDYGYTF. CDR3 bases: TGTGCCAGCAGCCAAAACAGGGGGTCGGACTATGGCTACACCTTC. The chain uses TRBV4-2 and TRBJ1-2, with 8 bases lining up with TRBD1. Germline trimming cut 2 bases from V and 3 bases from J; bases unmatched to any gene: 5. The CDR3 covers 15 residues. Germline V gene lookup returns CDR1 LGHNA and CDR2 YNFKEQ.